Following are 19 T cell receptor beta chains from one sample sequenced in a study of T cell repertoires in cytomegalovirus infection. TCRdb ran MiXCR on the reads and lists one entry per CDR3 protein. Here the sample spans nearly 550,000 distinct CDR3 sequences, 16% being singletons. Input material: CD8+ T cells from PBMCs. The receptors were gathered from a human donor in good health (CMV status not recorded). Some clones in this sample may be carry-over from other donors' samples.

This clonotype was observed many times. V and J are TRBV18 and TRBJ1-5, with 8 bases lining up with TRBD1. From germline, CDR1 is KGHSH and CDR2 LQKENI. Trimming took 2 bases from V and 6 from J; bases not matched to a gene: 3. There are 14 residues in the CDR3. The CDR3 nucleotides read TGTGCCAGCTCACCAGGCAGGGGGCGTCAGCCCCAGCATTTT. Its translation is CASSPGRGRQPQHF.

This clonotype was picked up many times. The chain uses TRBV7-2 and TRBJ2-5, with D possibly matching TRBD1 (6 bases). The V and J ends lost 4 bases and 2 bases respectively, with 20 bases between them. The CDR3 runs 17 residues. CDR1 is SGHTA, CDR2 FQGNSA, per germline. The CDR3 here is CASSSEVALRGQETQYF. In DNA, the CDR3 is TGTGCCAGCAGCTCGGAAGTAGCTTTAAGGGGGCAAGAGACCCAGTACTTC.

This clonotype has a count of ten or more. The chain carries TRBV27 and TRBJ2-2; TRBD2 aligns across 11 bases. The CDR3 covers 17 residues. Germline CDR1 and CDR2: MNHEY and SMNVEV (reference sequence). J gave up 4 bases and V 3 bases, and 7 bases lay outside the gene matches. Written as DNA, the CDR3 is TGTGCCAGCAGTTTGGTACTAGCGGGAGAGGGCACCGGGGAGCTGTTTTTT. It yields the protein CASSLVLAGEGTGELFF.

The chain is built from TRBV5-5 and TRBJ2-7; D might be TRBD2 (6 bases). The CDR3 spans 14 residues. V lost 4 bases, J lost 10 bases, and 21 bases lay in between. The germline CDR1 and CDR2 sequences are SGHKS and YYEKEE (reference sequence). The CDR3 DNA reads as TGTGCCAGCAGCGTCTCCGGGGGTCCAAAGGGACAGTACTTC. Amino acid sequence: CASSVSGGPKGQYF. Full variable domain (missing parts from reference TRBV5-5 and TRBJ2-7): DAGVTQSPTHLIKTRGQQVTLRCSPISGHKSVSWYQQVLGQGPQFIFQYYEKEERGRGNFPDRFSARQFPNYSSELNVNALLLGDSALYLCASSVSGGPKGQYFGPGTRLTVT.

This clonotype was seen a handful of times. CDR3 amino acids: CASSPSIGQTNEKLFF. The CDR3 region has the DNA TGTGCCAGCAGTCCCTCAATCGGACAGACTAATGAAAAACTGTTTTTT. The chain carries TRBV27 and TRBJ1-4; weak D call: TRBD1 (6 bases). V was trimmed by 5 bases and J by 2 bases, leaving 15 bases between them. CDR1 and CDR2 from the germline V gene are MNHEY and SMNVEV (reference sequence). The CDR3 is 16 residues long.

Only a few counts were recorded for this clonotype. This chain joins TRBV28 and TRBJ1-2; 8 bases map to TRBD1. CDR1 is MDHEN, CDR2 SYDVKM, per germline. The CDR3 loop spans 13 amino acids. V dropped 5 bases and J dropped 8; count of bases not matched to a gene: 7. The CDR3 is CASSPIRQGGYTF. DNA for the CDR3: TGTGCCAGCAGTCCTATTCGACAGGGGGGCTACACCTTC.

This clonotype was detected only a few times. The V call is TRBV30, the J call TRBJ1-1; 7 bases are a match to TRBD1. The CDR3 has 14 residues. With V trimmed by 0 bases and J by 4 bases, 5 bases remained unmatched. Germline CDR1 is GTSNPN and CDR2 is SVGIG (reference sequence). The CDR3 DNA is TGTGCCTGGAGTGTACCGGGACAGTTCACTGAAGCTTTCTTT. Translation gives CAWSVPGQFTEAFF.

The chain has TRBV28 and TRBJ1-1, with 10 bases matching TRBD1. This CDR3 has 17 amino acids. Germline-derived CDR1 and CDR2 are MDHEN and SYDVKM. V dropped 0 bases and J dropped 0; count of bases not matched to a gene: 4. The CDR3 region has the DNA TGTGCCAGCAGTTTATGGGACAGGGGGGTAATGAACACTGAAGCTTTCTTT. Amino acid sequence: CASSLWDRGVMNTEAFF.

The table lists this clonotype with a few counts. The CDR3 loop reads CASSWGQASYEQFF. The CDR3 coding sequence is TGTGCCAGCAGCTGGGGACAGGCGAGCTATGAGCAGTTCTTC. The chain carries TRBV5-6 and TRBJ2-1; 8 nucleotides line up with TRBD1. With 3 bases clipped from V and 8 bases from J, the junction kept 7 bases outside the gene matches. The CDR3 is 14 residues long. CDR1 and CDR2 (germline): SGHDT, YYEEEE.

This clonotype was seen a single time. The chain uses TRBV5-6 and TRBJ1-1; D not certain. Trimming shortened V by 6 bases and J by 4 bases, and 10 bases separated the two germline ends. The CDR3 consists of 12 residues. From germline, CDR1 is SGHDT and CDR2 YYEEEE. The CDR3 nucleotides read TGTGCCAGCACTTTAGGGCGCACTGAAGCTTTCTTT. Translated: CASTLGRTEAFF.

The CDR3 DNA follows: TGTGCCAGCAGTTTACCGGGGGGCGCAGATACGCAGTATTTT. It codes for CASSLPGGADTQYF. The rearrangement links TRBV12-3 or TRBV12-4 to TRBJ2-3; D perhaps matches TRBD2 (7 bases). There are 14 residues in the CDR3. V gave up 2 bases and J gave up 4 bases, with 10 bases separating them.

This clonotype was observed at least ten times. The gene calls are TRBV28 and TRBJ2-7, with TRBD2 identical over 7 bases. The CDR3 totals 14 residues. Per the germline V gene, CDR1 is MDHEN and CDR2 is SYDVKM. J lost 2 bases, V lost 3 bases, and 4 bases had no gene match. The CDR3 DNA is TGTGCCAGCAGTTTTAGCGGGCGCACCTACGAGCAGTACTTC. Protein: CASSFSGRTYEQYF. Supplemented by reference TRBV28 and TRBJ2-7, the full variable domain reads DVKVTQSSRYLVKRTGEKVFLECVQDMDHENMFWYRQDPGLGLRLIYFSYDVKMKEKGDIPEGYSVSREKKERFSLILESASTNQTSMYLCASSFSGRTYEQYFGPGTRLTVT.

There are a few counts of this clonotype. The chain has TRBV12-3 or TRBV12-4 and TRBJ2-2, with 8 bases fitting TRBD2. The CDR3 is 15 residues long. Trimming at V came to 8 bases and at J to 4 bases, leaving 9 bases not matched to a gene. The CDR3, as DNA: TGTGCCAGCTGCATTAGCGGGACCTCCACCGGGGAGCTGTTTTTT. Protein: CASCISGTSTGELFF.

Ten or more counts support this clonotype. The rearrangement joins TRBV7-3 to TRBJ2-6, with a weak D call TRBD2 (5 bases). CDR3 size: 18 residues. The V end was cut by 4 bases, the J end by 4 bases, with 20 bases between. Germline CDR1 is SGHTA and CDR2 is FQGTGA. The CDR3 region has the DNA TGTGCCAGCAGCTACCCCCTTGAGGGAATTATGGGGGCCAACGTCCTGACTTTC. Translating gives CASSYPLEGIMGANVLTF.

This clonotype was counted at least ten times. The chain carries TRBV28 and TRBJ2-1, with a possible D match to TRBD2 (6 bases). The CDR3 contains 15 residues. From germline, CDR1 is MDHEN and CDR2 SYDVKM. Trimming took off 3 bases at V and 0 bases at J, with 9 bases between the two ends. The CDR3 nucleotides are TGTGCCAGCAGTTTTTTGACTAGCTCCTACAATGAGCAGTTCTTC. This codes for CASSFLTSSYNEQFF.

This clonotype was recorded many times. The rearrangement joins TRBV7-6 to TRBJ1-1; D perhaps matches TRBD1 (6 bases). The CDR3 is 17 residues long. Germline V gives CDR1 SGHVS, CDR2 FNYEAQ. The V gene lost 1 base and the J gene lost 0 bases, with 15 bases spanning the gap. The CDR3 nucleotides are TGTGCCAGCAGCTTAGGAGGGTCGGGGGCCCTGAACACTGAAGCTTTCTTT. This sequence encodes CASSLGGSGALNTEAFF.

The chain is built from TRBV2 and TRBJ1-1; D unclear. Per the germline V gene, CDR1 is SNHLY and CDR2 is FYNNEI. V lost 11 bases, J lost 5 bases, and 12 bases lay in between. The CDR3 is made up of 11 amino acids. The CDR3 bases are TGTGCCGAGGAGGGCAGGACTGAAGCTTTCTTT. This codes for CAEEGRTEAFF.

V usage is TRBV7-8 and J usage is TRBJ1-2; TRBD1 might be the D (5 bases). Trimming took 4 bases from V and 7 from J, leaving 13 bases between them. This CDR3 contains 13 residues. Germline lookup yields CDR1 SGHVS and CDR2 FQNEAQ. This CDR3 is CASSSWGAAGYTF. The CDR3 DNA reads TGTGCCAGCAGCTCCTGGGGCGCAGCTGGCTACACCTTC.

Many counts were recorded for this clonotype. The chain carries TRBV7-9 and TRBJ2-5; 10 positions agree with TRBD1. This CDR3 spans 15 amino acids. V shed 2 bases, J shed 5 bases, and the junction held 5 bases outside the gene matches. CDR1 and CDR2 from the germline V gene are SEHNR and FQNEAQ (reference sequence). CDR3 coding DNA: TGTGCCAGCAGCTTAAGTCGGACAGGGGGTGAGACCCAGTACTTC. Encoded protein: CASSLSRTGGETQYF. The full variable domain, its missing parts supplied by reference TRBV7-9 and TRBJ2-5, is DTGVSQNPRHKITKRGQNVTFRCDPISEHNRLYWYRQTLGQGPEFLTYFQNEAQLEKSRLLSDRFSAERPKGSFSTLEIQRTEQGDSAMYLCASSLSRTGGETQYFGPGTRLLVL.